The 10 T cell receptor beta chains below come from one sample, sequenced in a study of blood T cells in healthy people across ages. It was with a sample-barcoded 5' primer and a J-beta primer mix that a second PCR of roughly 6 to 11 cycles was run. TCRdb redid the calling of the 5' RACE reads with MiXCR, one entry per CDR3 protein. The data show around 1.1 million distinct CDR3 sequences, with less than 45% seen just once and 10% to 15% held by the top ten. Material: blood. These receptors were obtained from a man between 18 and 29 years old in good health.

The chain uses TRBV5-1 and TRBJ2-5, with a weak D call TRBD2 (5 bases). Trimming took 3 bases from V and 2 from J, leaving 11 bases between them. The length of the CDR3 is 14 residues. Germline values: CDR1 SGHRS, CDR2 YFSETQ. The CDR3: CASSSSDFQETQYF. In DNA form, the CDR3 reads TGCGCCAGCAGCTCGTCGGACTTTCAAGAGACCCAGTACTTC. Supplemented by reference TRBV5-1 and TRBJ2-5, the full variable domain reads KAGVTQTPRYLIKTRGQQVTLSCSPISGHRSVSWYQQTPGQGLQFLFEYFSETQRNKGNFPGRFSGRQFSNSRSEMNVSTLELGDSALYLCASSSSDFQETQYFGPGTRLLVL.

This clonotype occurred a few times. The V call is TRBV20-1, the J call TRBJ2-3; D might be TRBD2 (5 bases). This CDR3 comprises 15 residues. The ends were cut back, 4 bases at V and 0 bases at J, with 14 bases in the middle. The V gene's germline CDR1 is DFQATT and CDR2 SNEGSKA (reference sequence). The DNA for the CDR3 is TGCAGTGCTACTGAGGGCCCGGCTAGCACAGATACGCAGTATTTT. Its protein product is CSATEGPASTDTQYF.

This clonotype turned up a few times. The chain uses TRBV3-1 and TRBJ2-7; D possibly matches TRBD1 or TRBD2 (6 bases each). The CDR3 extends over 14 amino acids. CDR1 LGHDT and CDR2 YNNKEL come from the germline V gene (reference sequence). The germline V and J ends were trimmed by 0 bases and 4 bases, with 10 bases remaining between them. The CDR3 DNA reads TGTGCCAGCAGCCAAGAGAGGGGGACTTACGAGCAGTACTTC. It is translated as CASSQERGTYEQYF.

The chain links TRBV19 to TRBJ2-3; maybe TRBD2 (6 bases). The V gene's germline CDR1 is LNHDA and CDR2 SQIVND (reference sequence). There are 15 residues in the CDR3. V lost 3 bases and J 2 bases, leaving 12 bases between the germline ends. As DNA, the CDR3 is TGTGCCAGTAGTATGGTAGCGGAGTCCACAGATACGCAGTATTTT. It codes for CASSMVAESTDTQYF.

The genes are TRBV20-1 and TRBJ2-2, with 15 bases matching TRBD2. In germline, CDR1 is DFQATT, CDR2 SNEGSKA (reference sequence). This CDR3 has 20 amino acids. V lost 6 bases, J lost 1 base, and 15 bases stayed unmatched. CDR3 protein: CSARKGLAGGRTKNTGELFF. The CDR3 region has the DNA TGCAGTGCCAGAAAGGGACTAGCGGGGGGCAGGACTAAGAACACCGGGGAGCTGTTTTTT.

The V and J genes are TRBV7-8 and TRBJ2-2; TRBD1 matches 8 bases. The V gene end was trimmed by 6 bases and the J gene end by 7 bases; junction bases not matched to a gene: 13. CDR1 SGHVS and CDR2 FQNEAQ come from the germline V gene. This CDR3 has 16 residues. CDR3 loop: CASSYDRGKLSGELFF. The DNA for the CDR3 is TGTGCCAGCAGTTACGACAGGGGCAAACTAAGCGGGGAGCTGTTTTTT.

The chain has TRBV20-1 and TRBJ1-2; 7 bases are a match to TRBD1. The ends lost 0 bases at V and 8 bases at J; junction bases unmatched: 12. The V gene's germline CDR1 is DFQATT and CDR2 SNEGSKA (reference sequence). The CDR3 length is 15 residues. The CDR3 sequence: CSARDGQELLGGYTF. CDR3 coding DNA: TGCAGTGCTAGAGATGGACAGGAATTACTGGGAGGCTACACCTTC.

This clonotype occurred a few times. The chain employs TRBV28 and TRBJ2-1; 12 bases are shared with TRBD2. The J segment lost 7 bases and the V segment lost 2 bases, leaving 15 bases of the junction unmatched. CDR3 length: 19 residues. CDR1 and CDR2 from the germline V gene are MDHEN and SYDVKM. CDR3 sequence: CASSLLTESLAGGWNEQFF. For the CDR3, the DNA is TGTGCCAGCAGTTTACTCACTGAGAGTCTAGCGGGGGGGTGGAATGAGCAGTTCTTC.

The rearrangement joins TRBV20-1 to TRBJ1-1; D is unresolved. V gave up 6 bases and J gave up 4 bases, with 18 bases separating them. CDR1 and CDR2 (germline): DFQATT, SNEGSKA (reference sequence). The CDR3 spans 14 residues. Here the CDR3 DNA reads TGCAGTGCCCTACGGTCCTACTTCCCCACTGAAGCTTTCTTT. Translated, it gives CSALRSYFPTEAFF.

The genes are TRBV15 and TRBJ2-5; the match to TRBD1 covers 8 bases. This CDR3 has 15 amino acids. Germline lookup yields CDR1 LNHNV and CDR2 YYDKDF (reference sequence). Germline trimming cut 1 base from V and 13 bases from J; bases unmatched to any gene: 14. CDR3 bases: TGTGCCACCAGCAGAGGCCAGCAGGACAGGGCGTCATGGTACTTC. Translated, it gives CATSRGQQDRASWYF. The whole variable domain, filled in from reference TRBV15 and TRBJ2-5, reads DAMVIQNPRYQVTQFGKPVTLSCSQTLNHNVMYWYQQKSSQAPKLLFHYYDKDFNNEADTPDNFQSRRPNTSFCFLDIRSPGLGDTAMYLCATSRGQQDRASWYFGPGTRLLVL.